The present entry profiles one T cell receptor beta chain with its context. Its antigen is undetermined. This specimen belongs to a study of CD8 T cells in ankylosing spondylitis. Trimming took off 4 bases at V and 4 bases at J, with 13 bases between the two ends. The V gene's germline CDR1 is ENHRY and CDR2 SYGVKD. The CDR3 contains 14 residues. TCRdb passed the 5' RACE reads through MiXCR, listing each CDR3 protein once. The sample lists about 250,000 distinct CDR3 sequences, over 30% occurring once. Whole-study results and caveats: Reports of some motif variants in reactive arthritis synovial fluid and blood predate this one.

What was sequenced was blood, either unsorted or a sorted T cell fraction (not recorded which). The chain links TRBV10-3 to TRBJ2-5; no definite D call. This TCR derives from a male donor with ankylosing spondylitis or in good health (not recorded which). DNA of the CDR3: TGTGCCATCAGTGTGGGTACAGATTCAGAGACCCAGTACTTC. Translated, it gives CAISVGTDSETQYF.